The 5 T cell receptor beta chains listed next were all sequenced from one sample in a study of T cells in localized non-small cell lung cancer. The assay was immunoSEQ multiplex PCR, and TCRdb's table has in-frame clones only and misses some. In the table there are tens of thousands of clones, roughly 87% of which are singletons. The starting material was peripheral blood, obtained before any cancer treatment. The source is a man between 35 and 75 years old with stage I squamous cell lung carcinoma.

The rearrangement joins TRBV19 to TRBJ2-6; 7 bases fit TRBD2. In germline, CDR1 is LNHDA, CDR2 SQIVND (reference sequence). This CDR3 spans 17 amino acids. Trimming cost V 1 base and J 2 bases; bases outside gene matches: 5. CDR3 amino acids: CASSIAFRGAGANVLTF. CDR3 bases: TGTGCCAGTAGTATAGCCTTCCGGGGGGCTGGGGCCAACGTCCTGACTTTC.

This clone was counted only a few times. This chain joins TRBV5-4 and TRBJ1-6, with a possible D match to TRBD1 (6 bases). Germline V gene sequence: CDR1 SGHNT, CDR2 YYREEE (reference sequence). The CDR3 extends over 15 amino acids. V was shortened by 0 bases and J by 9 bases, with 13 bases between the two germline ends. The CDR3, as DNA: TGTGCCAGCAGCTTGGACAGGGTTGGGAGTTCACCCCTCCACTTT. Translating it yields CASSLDRVGSSPLHF.

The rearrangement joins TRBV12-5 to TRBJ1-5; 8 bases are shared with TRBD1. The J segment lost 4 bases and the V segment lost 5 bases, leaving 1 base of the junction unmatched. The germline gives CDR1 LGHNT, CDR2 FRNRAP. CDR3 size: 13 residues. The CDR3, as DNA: TGTGCTAGTGGTGGACAGGGAAATCAGCCCCAGCATTTT. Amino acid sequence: CASGGQGNQPQHF.

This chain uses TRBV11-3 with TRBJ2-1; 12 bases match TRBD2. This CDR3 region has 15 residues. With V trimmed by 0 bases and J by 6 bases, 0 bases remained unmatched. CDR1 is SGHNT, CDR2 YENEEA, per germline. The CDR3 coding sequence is TGTGCCAGCAGCTTAGAGGGACTAGCGGGCAATGAGCAGTTCTTC. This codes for CASSLEGLAGNEQFF.

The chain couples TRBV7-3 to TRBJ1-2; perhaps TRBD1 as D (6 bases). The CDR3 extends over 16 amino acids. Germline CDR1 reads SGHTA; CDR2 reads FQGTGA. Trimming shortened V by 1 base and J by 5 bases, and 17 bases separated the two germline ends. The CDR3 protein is CASSLNGGGPGYGYTF. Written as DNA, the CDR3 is TGTGCCAGCAGCTTAAACGGCGGGGGGCCAGGTTATGGCTACACCTTC.